This T cell receptor (beta chain) was found in a study of blood T cell repertoires in COVID-19. Study-level information: The United States, Italy and Spain were the sources of the acute and convalescent COVID-19 samples. The analysed material was cDNA or gDNA that came from T cells, B-cell-depleted T cells, or PBMCs.

Per the germline V gene, CDR1 is SGHAT and CDR2 is FQNNGV. This CDR3 region has 13 residues. V was shortened by 5 bases and J by 5 bases, with 9 bases between the two germline ends. Authors' processing steps: Nucleated cell counts were estimated from reference gene primer amplification. Sequenced by immunoSEQ multiplex PCR; TCRdb stores in-frame clones only, minus some. For V, J and clone size, that table is used; D and trimming come from the DNA. The repertoire holds 110,000 or so clones, 85% seen once, with about 13% in the top ten. Sequencing used peripheral blood. V gene TRBV11-2 combines with J gene TRBJ2-2, with D unresolved. This TCR was recovered from a human donor in a cohort sampled during active COVID-19. CDR3 nucleotides: TGTGCCAGCAGCCGTACAGCAACCGGGGAGCTGTTTTTT. It specifies CASSRTATGELFF. The full variable domain, rest sourced from reference TRBV11-2 and TRBJ2-2, is EAGVAQSPRYKIIEKRQSVAFWCNPISGHATLYWYQQILGQGPKLLIQFQNNGVVDDSQLPKDRFSAERLKGVDSTLKIQPAKLEDSAVYLCASSRTATGELFFGEGSRLTVL.